The rows below give T cell receptor beta chains drawn from one sample of a study of T cells after yellow fever vaccination. TCRdb called the 5' RACE reads again in MiXCR, with one record for every CDR3 protein. The table records 550,000 to 750,000 distinct CDR3 sequences, approximately 13% of them present only once. This specimen was PBMCs, taken on the day of the yellow fever booster vaccination. The receptor source for this set is a man aged 25-40 years who received the YFV17D yellow fever vaccine. The CDR3 runs from the conserved cysteine through the conserved F or W. The D gene is left open where the match is weak. Clone size, where shown, is once, few, many, or a class for clones that have expanded.

DNA: TGTGCCAGCAGCCAGTTGGGGGCGAGTCAAGAGACCCAGTACTTC; CDR3: CASSQLGASQETQYF; size: few; D: NA; length: 15; J: TRBJ2-5; V: TRBV14
DNA: TGTGCCAGCAGCTTGGGTCTGATAATGAACACTGAAGCTTTCTTT; CDR3: CASSLGLIMNTEAFF; size: few; D: NA; length: 15; J: TRBJ1-1; V: TRBV5-6
DNA: TGTGCCAGCAGTAAACAGCGTAATTCACCCCTCCACTTT; CDR3: CASSKQRNSPLHF; size: NA; D: NA; length: 13; J: TRBJ1-6; V: TRBV7-2
DNA: TGTGCCAGGAACCCCAGTCTCCTCAATGAGCAGTTCTTC; CDR3: CARNPSLLNEQFF; size: NA; D: NA; length: 13; J: TRBJ2-1; V: TRBV5-6
DNA: TGTGCCAGCAGTTTCTCGGTCAACACTGAGCAGTTCTTC; CDR3: CASSFSVNTEQFF; size: few; D: NA; length: 13; J: TRBJ2-1; V: TRBV12-3/TRBV12-4
DNA: TGTGCCAGCAGCTCCGGGAGGGCGGGAGACTTTCCCCTCCACTTT; CDR3: CASSSGRAGDFPLHF; size: NA; D: NA; length: 15; J: TRBJ1-6; V: TRBV28
DNA: TGTGCCAGCAGTTTGAAGGGGGTCAGGGCGAACATTCAGTACTTC; CDR3: CASSLKGVRANIQYF; size: few; D: NA; length: 15; J: TRBJ2-4; V: TRBV12-3/TRBV12-4
DNA: TGTGCCAGCAGTTACAATTCCCCGACCTACGAGCAGTACTTC; CDR3: CASSYNSPTYEQYF; size: NA; D: NA; length: 14; J: TRBJ2-7; V: TRBV6-2/TRBV6-3
DNA: TGTGCCAGCAGCTTAAGGGTTGGGTCCCTTCTAGCGGGAGGATCCTACGAGCAGTACTTC; CDR3: CASSLRVGSLLAGGSYEQYF; size: NA; D: TRBD2; length: 20; J: TRBJ2-7; V: TRBV11-2
DNA: TGCAGTTCCTCTGGGCAGTTATCAGATACGCAGTATTTT; CDR3: CSSSGQLSDTQYF; size: NA; D: NA; length: 13; J: TRBJ2-3; V: TRBV20-1
DNA: TGCGCCAGCAGCTTGATGGGGGAAGGAACTGAAGCTTTCTTT; CDR3: CASSLMGEGTEAFF; size: many; D: NA; length: 14; J: TRBJ1-1; V: TRBV5-1
DNA: TGTGCCAGCAGAGGAGACTTCGCCAGCACCGGGGAGCTGTTTTTT; CDR3: CASRGDFASTGELFF; size: NA; D: NA; length: 15; J: TRBJ2-2; V: TRBV6-2/TRBV6-3
DNA: TGCAGCGTTGAAAAAGTCGCAGGGGGAGATGAGCAGTACTTC; CDR3: CSVEKVAGGDEQYF; size: NA; D: TRBD1; length: 14; J: TRBJ2-7; V: TRBV29-1
DNA: TGTGCCAGCAGCGTAGGAGGAATCCAAGAGACCCAGTACTTC; CDR3: CASSVGGIQETQYF; size: many; D: NA; length: 14; J: TRBJ2-5; V: TRBV9
DNA: TGTGCCAGCAGCTACCCAAGGGGGGACTATTCCTACGAGCAGTACTTC; CDR3: CASSYPRGDYSYEQYF; size: NA; D: NA; length: 16; J: TRBJ2-7; V: TRBV7-9
DNA: TGCGCCAGCAGCGCTGTCGAGCAGGGGTATGGCTACACCTTC; CDR3: CASSAVEQGYGYTF; size: NA; D: NA; length: 14; J: TRBJ1-2; V: TRBV5-1
DNA: TGTGCCAGCAGCGTAGGTCAGAGTTCCAACAATGAGCAGTTCTTC; CDR3: CASSVGQSSNNEQFF; size: NA; D: NA; length: 15; J: TRBJ2-1; V: TRBV9
DNA: TGTGCCACCAGCAGAGATAAAAGGGGGTACGAGCAGTACTTC; CDR3: CATSRDKRGYEQYF; size: NA; D: NA; length: 14; J: TRBJ2-7; V: TRBV15
DNA: TGTGCCAGCAGTTTTAACGGAAATCAGCCCCAGCATTTT; CDR3: CASSFNGNQPQHF; size: NA; D: NA; length: 13; J: TRBJ1-5; V: TRBV28
DNA: TGTGCCAGCAGCGTACGGTCCTCCTACAATGAGCAGTTCTTC; CDR3: CASSVRSSYNEQFF; size: NA; D: NA; length: 14; J: TRBJ2-1; V: TRBV9
DNA: TGTGCCAGCAGCTTACACCCCGGGACAGGGGACCACGAGCAGTACTTC; CDR3: CASSLHPGTGDHEQYF; size: few; D: TRBD1; length: 16; J: TRBJ2-7; V: TRBV7-2
DNA: TGTGCCAGCAGCTTAGGAGGGGAAGCGGGTTACTACGAGCAGTACTTC; CDR3: CASSLGGEAGYYEQYF; size: NA; D: NA; length: 16; J: TRBJ2-7; V: TRBV7-2
DNA: TGCAGTGCTACCAGGACGCCCAGAAGAGAGACCCAGTACTTC; CDR3: CSATRTPRRETQYF; size: NA; D: NA; length: 14; J: TRBJ2-5; V: TRBV20-1
DNA: TGTGCCAGCAGCGCGACCTCGAGCTCCTACAATGAGCAGTTCTTC; CDR3: CASSATSSSYNEQFF; size: NA; D: NA; length: 15; J: TRBJ2-1; V: TRBV11-1
DNA: TGTGCCAGCAGTTACGGCCAGGGAGGGCGACTTGACGAGACCCAGTACTTC; CDR3: CASSYGQGGRLDETQYF; size: NA; D: TRBD2; length: 17; J: TRBJ2-5; V: TRBV6-5
DNA: TGTGCCAGTAGTTCCGACCGGGACAGGGGAAATGAGCAGTTCTTC; CDR3: CASSSDRDRGNEQFF; size: NA; D: TRBD1; length: 15; J: TRBJ2-1; V: TRBV19
DNA: TGCAGTGCTAGAGATCAGGCGGGAGTGGCTGAGACCCAGTACTTC; CDR3: CSARDQAGVAETQYF; size: many; D: TRBD2; length: 15; J: TRBJ2-5; V: TRBV20-1
DNA: TGTGCCAGCAACCCTAGCGGGCGGACCTACGAGCAGTACTTC; CDR3: CASNPSGRTYEQYF; size: few; D: TRBD2; length: 14; J: TRBJ2-7; V: TRBV12-3/TRBV12-4
DNA: TGTGCCAGCAGGACGACAGGGGCTTTCACCGGGGAGCTGTTTTTT; CDR3: CASRTTGAFTGELFF; size: few; D: TRBD1; length: 15; J: TRBJ2-2; V: TRBV28
DNA: TGTGCCAGCTCACCACCACTTGGCGGGAGCTCCTACAATGAGCAGTTCTTC; CDR3: CASSPPLGGSSYNEQFF; size: NA; D: TRBD2; length: 17; J: TRBJ2-1; V: TRBV18
DNA: TGTGCCAGCTCCCCCGGGCTTAAGGTGACAGATACGCAGTATTTT; CDR3: CASSPGLKVTDTQYF; size: few; D: NA; length: 15; J: TRBJ2-3; V: TRBV18
DNA: TGTGCCAGCACCAACAGGGGTACGAACACCGGGGAGCTGTTTTTT; CDR3: CASTNRGTNTGELFF; size: NA; D: TRBD1; length: 15; J: TRBJ2-2; V: TRBV12-3/TRBV12-4
DNA: TGTGCCAGCAGTTACTCTGCTAGCGGGATCACAGATACGCAGTATTTT; CDR3: CASSYSASGITDTQYF; size: few; D: TRBD2; length: 16; J: TRBJ2-3; V: TRBV6-5
DNA: TGCAGCGTCTTCCAAGATACAGGGTTCGTGGCCGGGGAGCTGTTTTTT; CDR3: CSVFQDTGFVAGELFF; size: NA; D: NA; length: 16; J: TRBJ2-2; V: TRBV29-1
DNA: TGTGCCAGCAGCTTAACCTGGGACTCTGTGGGGCCCCAGCATTTT; CDR3: CASSLTWDSVGPQHF; size: many; D: NA; length: 15; J: TRBJ1-5; V: TRBV7-2
DNA: TGTGCCAGTGGACAGGGTCAGTTGGCCGGGGAGCTGTTTTTT; CDR3: CASGQGQLAGELFF; size: NA; D: TRBD1; length: 14; J: TRBJ2-2; V: TRBV19
DNA: TGCGCCAGCAGTCCAACCAACCAGAAGGCGAGACAGCCCCAGCATTTT; CDR3: CASSPTNQKARQPQHF; size: few; D: NA; length: 16; J: TRBJ1-5; V: TRBV23-1
DNA: TGTGCCAGCTCACTCGCCAGGGGTCTCTACGAGCAGTACTTC; CDR3: CASSLARGLYEQYF; size: NA; D: NA; length: 14; J: TRBJ2-7; V: TRBV18
DNA: TGTGCCAGCAGCGCCGTCACAGATACGCAGTATTTT; CDR3: CASSAVTDTQYF; size: NA; D: NA; length: 12; J: TRBJ2-3; V: TRBV9
DNA: TGTGCCAGTAGTATAGCCGGCGGTAGCAATCAGCCCCAGCATTTT; CDR3: CASSIAGGSNQPQHF; size: few; D: NA; length: 15; J: TRBJ1-5; V: TRBV19
DNA: TGTGCCAGCGCCCAGGGGAGGGGAGAGACCCAGTACTTC; CDR3: CASAQGRGETQYF; size: NA; D: NA; length: 13; J: TRBJ2-5; V: TRBV12-3/TRBV12-4
DNA: TGTGCCAGTAGTAGATCGGGAGTGATGAACACTGAAGCTTTCTTT; CDR3: CASSRSGVMNTEAFF; size: few; D: NA; length: 15; J: TRBJ1-1; V: TRBV19
DNA: TGTGCCAGCAGTTCCCCTTCTCCATCTACGAACACCGGGGAGCTGTTTTTT; CDR3: CASSSPSPSTNTGELFF; size: NA; D: NA; length: 17; J: TRBJ2-2; V: TRBV12-3/TRBV12-4
DNA: TGTGCCAGCAGCCGAGACAGAGCGTACTACAATGAGCAGTTCTTC; CDR3: CASSRDRAYYNEQFF; size: few; D: NA; length: 15; J: TRBJ2-1; V: TRBV6-2/TRBV6-3
DNA: TGTGCCATCAGTCCGACAGGGCGCACTGAAGCTTTCTTT; CDR3: CAISPTGRTEAFF; size: few; D: TRBD1; length: 13; J: TRBJ1-1; V: TRBV10-3
DNA: TGCAGCGTTGAACAGGTGGGGGATACGCAGTATTTT; CDR3: CSVEQVGDTQYF; size: NA; D: NA; length: 12; J: TRBJ2-3; V: TRBV29-1